Listed below are T cell receptor beta chains from one sample, sequenced in a study of identical twins. TCRdb processed the 5' RACE reads anew with MiXCR; each CDR3 protein has one entry. The table records approximately 890,000 distinct CDR3 sequences, about 12% of them present only once. This same sample was also taken into another study, of yellow fever vaccine responses in identical twins.

The specimen was PBMCs. The receptors here all came from a woman aged 18-29 years in good health. Both conserved end residues are part of each CDR3. Each record gives: clone size, V gene, CDR3 protein. The size entry is marked missing in some rows and otherwise reads once, few, many or a size class.

clone_size: many; v_call: TRBV5-1; cdr3_aa: CASSLGGTGRSPLHF
clone_size: few; v_call: TRBV11-2; cdr3_aa: CASSSGTVTYNEQFF
clone_size: NA; v_call: TRBV4-2; cdr3_aa: CASSLRSADLSTDTQYF
clone_size: NA; v_call: TRBV5-1; cdr3_aa: CASSSGLAGGGPSRETQYF
clone_size: NA; v_call: TRBV7-8; cdr3_aa: CASSVVGGAREKLFF
clone_size: many; v_call: TRBV7-2; cdr3_aa: CASSLVGTSGLYNEQFF
clone_size: many; v_call: TRBV12-3/TRBV12-4; cdr3_aa: CASSRTSGGYNEQFF
clone_size: few; v_call: TRBV12-3/TRBV12-4; cdr3_aa: CASSFVSGGGEQFF
clone_size: NA; v_call: TRBV2; cdr3_aa: CASSAGTGPYNEQFF
clone_size: few; v_call: TRBV29-1; cdr3_aa: CSVESGEGTEAFF
clone_size: NA; v_call: TRBV19; cdr3_aa: CASTGSGITGELFF
clone_size: NA; v_call: TRBV5-1; cdr3_aa: CAGSLAGAEAFF
clone_size: many; v_call: TRBV20-1; cdr3_aa: CSATLAGVNYEQYF
clone_size: many; v_call: TRBV9; cdr3_aa: CASSVDVSEGYEQYF